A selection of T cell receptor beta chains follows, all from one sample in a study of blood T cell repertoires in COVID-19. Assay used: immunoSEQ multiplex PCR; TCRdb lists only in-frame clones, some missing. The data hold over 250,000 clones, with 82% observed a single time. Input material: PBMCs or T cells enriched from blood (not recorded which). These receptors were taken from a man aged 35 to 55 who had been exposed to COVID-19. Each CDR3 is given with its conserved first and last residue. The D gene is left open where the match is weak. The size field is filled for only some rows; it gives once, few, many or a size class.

DNA: TGTGCCTGGAGTGTTTCACTTCGCCAGGGGTCACCCCTCCACTTT
CDR3: CAWSVSLRQGSPLHF
size: NA
D: NA
V: TRBV30
J: TRBJ1-6

DNA: TGTGCCAGCAGTTTAACAAAACCCCCTGAAGCTTTCTTT
CDR3: CASSLTKPPEAFF
size: NA
D: NA
V: TRBV12-3/TRBV12-4
J: TRBJ1-1

DNA: TGTGCCAGCAGCTTTTTGGCCTCAGGGGGGCTCACAGATACGCAGTATTTT
CDR3: CASSFLASGGLTDTQYF
size: once
D: NA
V: TRBV7-8
J: TRBJ2-3

DNA: TGCGCCAGCAGTGCACAACACTCCTACGAGCAGTACTTC
CDR3: CASSAQHSYEQYF
size: once
D: NA
V: TRBV10-2
J: TRBJ2-7

DNA: TGTGCCAGCAGCTTGGGGGGTGTCAATGAGCAGTTCTTC
CDR3: CASSLGGVNEQFF
size: few
D: NA
V: TRBV7-3
J: TRBJ2-1

DNA: TGCGCCAGCACCGAAAAAACCGATACAACGACAGGGGCCACCTTC
CDR3: CASTEKTDTTTGATF
size: NA
D: TRBD1
V: TRBV5-1
J: TRBJ1-2

DNA: TGTGCCAGCAGCCCCGGGACAGGGCTCTCTGGAAACACCATATATTTT
CDR3: CASSPGTGLSGNTIYF
size: NA
D: TRBD1
V: TRBV5-8
J: TRBJ1-3

DNA: TGTGCCATCACCATGAGACAGGGTTCCAACACTGAAGCTTTCTTT
CDR3: CAITMRQGSNTEAFF
size: once
D: TRBD1
V: TRBV10-3
J: TRBJ1-1

DNA: TGTGCCAGCAGTATAAACGGGCCGCAGCGGAGTGAGCAGTTCTTC
CDR3: CASSINGPQRSEQFF
size: NA
D: NA
V: TRBV7-9
J: TRBJ2-1

DNA: TGTGCCGGCCGTAACCTCACGGGGTACGAGCAGTACTTC
CDR3: CAGRNLTGYEQYF
size: NA
D: NA
V: TRBV7-8
J: TRBJ2-7

DNA: TGTGCCAGCAGCTTAGCATCCACTAGCGGGAGGGCCGGCGGGGAGCTGTTTTTT
CDR3: CASSLASTSGRAGGELFF
size: NA
D: TRBD2
V: TRBV11-2
J: TRBJ2-2

DNA: TGTGCCAGCAGTCCCCAGGCGGGAGGGTCGTACTTC
CDR3: CASSPQAGGSYF
size: few
D: TRBD2
V: TRBV28
J: TRBJ2-7

DNA: TGTGCCAGCAGTCTCCGGGGCACAGATACGCAGTATTTT
CDR3: CASSLRGTDTQYF
size: once
D: NA
V: TRBV12-3/TRBV12-4
J: TRBJ2-3

DNA: TGTGCCACCAGACGGACAGGGGGCGACACCGGGGAGCTGTTTTTT
CDR3: CATRRTGGDTGELFF
size: NA
D: TRBD1
V: TRBV24-1
J: TRBJ2-2

DNA: TGTGCCATCGGATTAAAGGGGGAAGTTAACTATGGCTACACCTTC
CDR3: CAIGLKGEVNYGYTF
size: few
D: NA
V: TRBV10-3
J: TRBJ1-2

DNA: TGCGCCAGCAGTCCTACCGGGGGGGCCCTAAACAATGAGCAGTTCTTC
CDR3: CASSPTGGALNNEQFF
size: NA
D: TRBD2
V: TRBV23-1
J: TRBJ2-1

DNA: TGTGCCAGTAAGGTTTCGGCTAGCGGGAGGTACGAGCAGTACTTC
CDR3: CASKVSASGRYEQYF
size: NA
D: TRBD2
V: TRBV19
J: TRBJ2-7

DNA: TGTGCCAGCAACGAAGAGCCCGGGAATACGCAGTATTTT
CDR3: CASNEEPGNTQYF
size: NA
D: NA
V: TRBV5-5
J: TRBJ2-3

DNA: TGCGCCAGCAGCTTCCAGGGCGGTGGCTACACCTTC
CDR3: CASSFQGGGYTF
size: few
D: NA
V: TRBV5-1
J: TRBJ1-2

DNA: TGTGCCAGCTCACCCGAATCGGGACAACGCGTAGAGCAGTACTTC
CDR3: CASSPESGQRVEQYF
size: NA
D: NA
V: TRBV18
J: TRBJ2-7

DNA: TGCGCCAGCCGGAGTGGAAGCGGGAGGGTATACGAGCAGTACTTC
CDR3: CASRSGSGRVYEQYF
size: many
D: TRBD2
V: TRBV5-1
J: TRBJ2-7

DNA: TGTGCCTGGAGTGGACAGGTATCTGGGGCCAACGTCCTGACTTTC
CDR3: CAWSGQVSGANVLTF
size: NA
D: NA
V: TRBV30
J: TRBJ2-6

DNA: TGTGCCAGCAGCAAAGCCATCACCAGTTCTGGAAACACCATATATTTT
CDR3: CASSKAITSSGNTIYF
size: NA
D: NA
V: TRBV21-1
J: TRBJ1-3

DNA: TGTGCTAGCAGCTTAAGGTCTAGCGGGAGCTACGAGCAGTACTTC
CDR3: CASSLRSSGSYEQYF
size: NA
D: TRBD2
V: TRBV7-7
J: TRBJ2-7

DNA: TGTGCCAGCGATACGGGACTAGCGGCCTACGAGCAGTACTTC
CDR3: CASDTGLAAYEQYF
size: NA
D: TRBD2
V: TRBV2
J: TRBJ2-7

DNA: TGCGCCAGCAGCTTGGTCGACAGGGCGACTGAAGCTTTCTTT
CDR3: CASSLVDRATEAFF
size: NA
D: TRBD1
V: TRBV5-1
J: TRBJ1-1

DNA: TGTGCCCTCCGAGGTGACCCCCGGACTGAAGCTTTCTTT
CDR3: CALRGDPRTEAFF
size: NA
D: NA
V: TRBV6-5
J: TRBJ1-1

DNA: TGTGCCACTTGGGGACTAGCGGAGGAGGGGAATGAGCAGTTCTTC
CDR3: CATWGLAEEGNEQFF
size: once
D: TRBD2
V: TRBV15
J: TRBJ2-1

DNA: TGTGCCAGCAGCTGGGGACAGGGAGCCGGGGGGACCCAGTACTTC
CDR3: CASSWGQGAGGTQYF
size: NA
D: TRBD1
V: TRBV3-1/TRBV3-2
J: TRBJ2-5

DNA: TGTGCCAGCAGCGTAGCTACAGGTCCCTCTGGAAACACCATATATTTT
CDR3: CASSVATGPSGNTIYF
size: NA
D: NA
V: TRBV9
J: TRBJ1-3

DNA: TGTGCCAGCAGCTTACGTGGAAACACCATATATTTT
CDR3: CASSLRGNTIYF
size: few
D: NA
V: TRBV7-2
J: TRBJ1-3

DNA: TGTGCCTGGGGTAAGAGGACCGGGGAGCTGTTTTTT
CDR3: CAWGKRTGELFF
size: NA
D: NA
V: TRBV30
J: TRBJ2-2

DNA: TGTGCCAGTAGGAGAGAGACCCAGTACTTC
CDR3: CASRRETQYF
size: NA
D: NA
V: TRBV19
J: TRBJ2-5

DNA: TGTGCCAGCAGCCAAGATCGGGGACAGAATATCAATGAGGAGCAGTTCTTC
CDR3: CASSQDRGQNINEEQFF
size: once
D: TRBD1
V: TRBV4-2
J: TRBJ2-1

DNA: TGTGCCAGTAGTATAGGTACAGGGGGTTTTGCCTACAATGAGCAGTTCTTC
CDR3: CASSIGTGGFAYNEQFF
size: NA
D: TRBD1
V: TRBV19
J: TRBJ2-1

DNA: TGTGCCATCAGCTACGGGACTAGCCAATCCTACAATGAGCAGTTCTTC
CDR3: CAISYGTSQSYNEQFF
size: NA
D: TRBD2
V: TRBV10-3
J: TRBJ2-1

DNA: TGTGCCAGTAGAATGGGGGGGACAGGATCCTACGAGCAGTACTTC
CDR3: CASRMGGTGSYEQYF
size: NA
D: NA
V: TRBV19
J: TRBJ2-7

DNA: TGTGCCTCCGGACAGGACACTGAAGCTTTCTTT
CDR3: CASGQDTEAFF
size: NA
D: TRBD1
V: TRBV30
J: TRBJ1-1

DNA: TGTGCCAGCAGCCCAGGGGGACTGAACCCGAGCTCCTACGAGCAGTACTTC
CDR3: CASSPGGLNPSSYEQYF
size: NA
D: NA
V: TRBV9
J: TRBJ2-7

DNA: TGTGCCAGCAGCTCCATGACAAGCAATCAGCCCCAGCATTTT
CDR3: CASSSMTSNQPQHF
size: NA
D: NA
V: TRBV7-9
J: TRBJ1-5

DNA: TGTGCCACCAGCAGAGATCCGGGGTTCGAGCAGTACTTC
CDR3: CATSRDPGFEQYF
size: NA
D: NA
V: TRBV15
J: TRBJ2-7

DNA: TGTGCCAGCACACCAGGGGCTCTGGACTATGGCTACACCTTC
CDR3: CASTPGALDYGYTF
size: once
D: NA
V: TRBV2
J: TRBJ1-2

DNA: TGCGCCAGCAGCTTAGACCCCAGGGGGGATAGCAATCAGCCCCAGCATTTT
CDR3: CASSLDPRGDSNQPQHF
size: NA
D: TRBD1
V: TRBV5-1
J: TRBJ1-5

DNA: TGTGCCACCACCGGGCTAGCGGGAGGGCCGGAGCAGTTCTTC
CDR3: CATTGLAGGPEQFF
size: NA
D: TRBD2
V: TRBV10-3
J: TRBJ2-1

DNA: TGCAGTGCTAGTCCCCCTCTGCTAAGAACGCAGTATTTT
CDR3: CSASPPLLRTQYF
size: NA
D: NA
V: TRBV20-1
J: TRBJ2-3

DNA: TGCGCCAGCAGTGTGACAGCTTATAGCAATCAGCCCCAGCATTTT
CDR3: CASSVTAYSNQPQHF
size: NA
D: NA
V: TRBV10-2
J: TRBJ1-5

DNA: TGTGCCAGCAGTGAACTTAATAGCGGCCCCCCCCACGTGGACGAGCAGTACTTC
CDR3: CASSELNSGPPHVDEQYF
size: NA
D: NA
V: TRBV2
J: TRBJ2-7

DNA: TGCGCCAGCAGCCAAGAACTAGCGGGCGAGCAGTACTTC
CDR3: CASSQELAGEQYF
size: NA
D: TRBD2
V: TRBV4-1
J: TRBJ2-7

DNA: TGTGCCAGCAGCTACGGGAACACTGAAGCTTTCTTT
CDR3: CASSYGNTEAFF
size: NA
D: NA
V: TRBV7-6
J: TRBJ1-1

DNA: TGCGCCAGCAGCCATCTAAACGACGAGCAGTACTTC
CDR3: CASSHLNDEQYF
size: once
D: NA
V: TRBV4-1
J: TRBJ2-7

DNA: TGTGCCAGCAGCCTAGGAGGGGTCAGGGAAGGCTACACCTTC
CDR3: CASSLGGVREGYTF
size: NA
D: NA
V: TRBV2
J: TRBJ1-2

DNA: TGTGCCAGCAGCCCTACCGCAGGCTTTCGGGAGCAGTACTTC
CDR3: CASSPTAGFREQYF
size: NA
D: NA
V: TRBV7-2
J: TRBJ2-7

DNA: TGTGCCAGCCGCGACAGAGAGAATTCACCCCTCCACTTT
CDR3: CASRDRENSPLHF
size: NA
D: NA
V: TRBV11-3
J: TRBJ1-6

DNA: TGTGCCACCGAAGGACAGGGTTCCCACGAGCAGTACTTC
CDR3: CATEGQGSHEQYF
size: NA
D: TRBD1
V: TRBV28
J: TRBJ2-7

DNA: TGTGCCAGCAGCCATAGGACTAGCGGATCCTACGAGCAGTACTTC
CDR3: CASSHRTSGSYEQYF
size: NA
D: TRBD2
V: TRBV7-8
J: TRBJ2-7

DNA: TGTGCCAGCAGCGGGGCGGGGAGCTCCTACAATGAGCAGTTCTTC
CDR3: CASSGAGSSYNEQFF
size: NA
D: NA
V: TRBV9
J: TRBJ2-1

DNA: TGTGCCAGCAGTGAAGAGGACACACGTAATAATTCACCCCTCCACTTT
CDR3: CASSEEDTRNNSPLHF
size: few
D: NA
V: TRBV2
J: TRBJ1-6

DNA: TGTGCCTGGAGTACCGGACAGGCGACCTCCTACGAGCAGTACTTC
CDR3: CAWSTGQATSYEQYF
size: once
D: TRBD1
V: TRBV30
J: TRBJ2-7

DNA: TGTGCCTGGAAGACGGGACAGGGTAACCAAGAGACCCAGTACTTC
CDR3: CAWKTGQGNQETQYF
size: NA
D: TRBD1
V: TRBV30
J: TRBJ2-5